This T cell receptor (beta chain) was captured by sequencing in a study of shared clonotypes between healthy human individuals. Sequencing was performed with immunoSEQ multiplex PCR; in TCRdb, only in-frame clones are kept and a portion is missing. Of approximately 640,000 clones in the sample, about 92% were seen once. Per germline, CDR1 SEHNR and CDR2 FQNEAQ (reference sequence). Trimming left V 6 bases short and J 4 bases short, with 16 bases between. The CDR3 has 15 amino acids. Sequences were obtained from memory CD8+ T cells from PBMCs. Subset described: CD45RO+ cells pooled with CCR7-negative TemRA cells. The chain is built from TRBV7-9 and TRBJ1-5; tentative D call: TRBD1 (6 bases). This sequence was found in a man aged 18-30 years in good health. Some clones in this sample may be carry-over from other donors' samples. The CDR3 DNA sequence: TGTGCCAGCAGTCCCACAGGACAGCCGAATCAGCCCCAGCATTTT. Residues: CASSPTGQPNQPQHF. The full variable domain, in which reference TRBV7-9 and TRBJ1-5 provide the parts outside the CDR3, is DTGVSQNPRHKITKRGQNVTFRCDPISEHNRLYWYRQTLGQGPEFLTYFQNEAQLEKSRLLSDRFSAERPKGSFSTLEIQRTEQGDSAMYLCASSPTGQPNQPQHFGDGTRLSIL.